Listed below are T cell receptor beta chains from one sample, sequenced in a study of T cells after yellow fever vaccination. TCRdb itself ran the 5' RACE reads through MiXCR, one entry per CDR3 protein. The sample has some 300,000 distinct CDR3 sequences; approximately 3.8% are singletons. The source material was PBMCs, sampled on the day of the yellow fever booster vaccination. The receptors derive from a man younger than 35 who received the YFV17D yellow fever vaccine. The CDR3 runs from the conserved cysteine through the conserved F or W. D genes are given only for firm matches. Clone size, where shown, is once, few, many, or a class for clones that have expanded.

.	.	TRBV5-4	TRBJ1-1	14	TGTGCCAGCAGCTTGTTCGACAGGCTCACTGAAGCTTTCTTT	CASSLFDRLTEAFF
.	many	TRBV5-1	TRBJ2-1	14	TGCGCCAGCAGCTTGACCAGATTTTACAATGAGCAGTTCTTC	CASSLTRFYNEQFF
TRBD2	many	TRBV29-1	TRBJ2-2	20	TGCAGCGTTGAAATTCCGATATTGGGACTAGCGGGTCCGAACACCGGGGAGCTGTTTTTT	CSVEIPILGLAGPNTGELFF
.	.	TRBV24-1	TRBJ2-3	15	TGTGCCACCAGTGATCCCGCGGGGGCAGGAGATACGCAGTATTTT	CATSDPAGAGDTQYF
TRBD1	few	TRBV4-1	TRBJ2-7	17	TGCGCCAGCAGCCAAAAGGGAGTGGGACAGTTCTCCTACGAGCAGTACTTC	CASSQKGVGQFSYEQYF
.	many	TRBV4-2	TRBJ1-1	14	TGTGCCAGCAGCCAAGAAATCGCGAACACTGAAGCTTTCTTT	CASSQEIANTEAFF
.	.	TRBV6-5	TRBJ1-1	15	TGTGCCAGCAGTTACTCGCGGACCTTGAACACTGAAGCTTTCTTT	CASSYSRTLNTEAFF
.	few	TRBV24-1	TRBJ2-1	12	TGTGCCACCAGTGATTCGGTCCGTGAGCAGTTCTTC	CATSDSVREQFF
.	.	TRBV3-2	TRBJ2-5	17	TGTGCCAGCAGCCAAACACAGGATCCACCGGGGAAAGAGACCCAGTACTTC	CASSQTQDPPGKETQYF
.	many	TRBV4-1	TRBJ2-3	18	TGCGCCAGCAGCCAAGACCCCTCTGGCGGGACAGGCACAGATACGCAGTATTTT	CASSQDPSGGTGTDTQYF
.	.	TRBV7-2	TRBJ2-7	15	TGTGCCAGCAGCGCAAGGGGGGGCCTGTGGTACGAGCAGTACTTC	CASSARGGLWYEQYF
TRBD2	.	TRBV20-1	TRBJ2-3	17	TGCAGTGCTAGGCCACTCCCGGGGCGGGGGGAGGCAGATACGCAGTATTTT	CSARPLPGRGEADTQYF
TRBD1	many	TRBV5-1	TRBJ2-4	13	TGCGCCAGCAGCTTGGTGGGACAGAACATTCAGTACTTC	CASSLVGQNIQYF
TRBD2	few	TRBV4-2	TRBJ2-7	14	TGTGCCAGCAGCCACGGACTAGCGGGGTACGAGCAGTACTTC	CASSHGLAGYEQYF
TRBD1	many	TRBV7-9	TRBJ2-2	14	TGTGCCAACAGAGGACAGGGGGACACCGGGGAGCTGTTTTTT	CANRGQGDTGELFF
TRBD1	.	TRBV4-3	TRBJ2-6	15	TGCGCCAGCCGGCAGGGGGACTCTGGGGCCAACGTCCTGACTTTC	CASRQGDSGANVLTF
.	many	TRBV20-1	TRBJ1-4	12	TGCAGTGCTTCCGAAGAGGGAGAAAAACTGTTTTTT	CSASEEGEKLFF
TRBD1	many	TRBV7-2	TRBJ2-7	14	TGTGCCAGCAGCCCCGGGACAGGGTTCTACGAGCAGTACTTC	CASSPGTGFYEQYF
.	many	TRBV4-3	TRBJ1-3	14	TGCGCCAGCAGCCAAGAAGGGGCTGGAAACACCATATATTTT	CASSQEGAGNTIYF
.	.	TRBV19	TRBJ2-5	13	TGTGCCAGTAGTATTTTTGGGCGAGAGACCCAGTACTTC	CASSIFGRETQYF
.	.	TRBV7-8	TRBJ2-2	14	TGTGCCAGCAGATTTTGGGGTACGGCCGGGGAGCTGTTTTTT	CASRFWGTAGELFF